These 23 T cell receptor beta chains came from one sample sequenced in a study of blood T cells in healthy people across ages. A J-beta primer mix and a sample-barcoded 5' primer were used in a second PCR of roughly 6 to 11 cycles. MiXCR was run by TCRdb on the 5' RACE reads, yielding one entry per CDR3 protein. The sample carries about 1,400,000 distinct CDR3 sequences, roughly 40% recorded once. The sample taken for sequencing was blood. Source of these receptors: a woman aged 18-29 years in good health.

V is TRBV20-1 and J is TRBJ2-3, with 10 bases that match TRBD2. The CDR3 length is 17 residues. The trim removed 2 bases at V and 2 bases at J, leaving 10 bases unmatched. Germline V gives CDR1 DFQATT, CDR2 SNEGSKA (reference sequence). The CDR3 loop reads CSARLAGALILTDTQYF. CDR3 sequence (DNA): TGCAGTGCTAGACTAGCGGGGGCCCTAATCCTCACAGATACGCAGTATTTT.

The table lists this clonotype with many counts. J is TRBJ2-7 and V is TRBV6-1; D is uncertain. The CDR3 is 14 residues long. Germline loops: CDR1 MNHNS, CDR2 SASEGT. V gave up 2 bases and J gave up 3 bases, with 11 bases separating them. CDR3 nucleotides: TGTGCCAGCAGTGAACAAGGCGGCAACTACGAGCAGTACTTC. Encoded protein: CASSEQGGNYEQYF.

This clonotype was counted at least ten times. The J gene is TRBJ2-5, the V gene TRBV6-5; D possibly corresponds to TRBD2 (6 bases). V was pared by 6 bases and J by 1 base, with 15 bases between. Looked up from germline, CDR1 is MNHEY and CDR2 is SVGAGI. This CDR3 contains 15 residues. The CDR3 loop reads CASSPRRDSQETQYF. CDR3 DNA: TGTGCCAGCAGCCCTCGGCGGGATTCCCAAGAGACCCAGTACTTC.

Only a few counts were recorded for this clonotype. V usage is TRBV14 and J usage is TRBJ1-5; D gene ambiguous. The length of the CDR3 is 13 residues. In germline, CDR1 is SGHDN, CDR2 FVKESK. Trimming stripped 0 bases from V and 7 bases from J, with 7 bases between. The CDR3 bases are TGTGCCAGCAGCCAAGATCTTGAGCAGCCCCAGCATTTT. It yields the protein CASSQDLEQPQHF.

Here the CDR3 reads CASSHPRGADTEAFF. CDR3 sequence (DNA): TGCGCCAGCAGCCACCCGCGGGGGGCGGACACTGAAGCTTTCTTT. The chain combines TRBV5-1 with TRBJ1-1; TRBD1 might be the D (6 bases). The CDR3 totals 15 residues. Per the germline V gene, CDR1 is SGHRS and CDR2 is YFSETQ. The ends were cut back, 4 bases at V and 3 bases at J, with 16 bases in the middle.

The CDR3 nucleotides read TGTGCCAGCAGCCCTAACGCAGATGGCTACACCTTC. Amino acid sequence: CASSPNADGYTF. The chain couples TRBV3-1 to TRBJ1-2, with D unclear. Trimming cost V 4 bases and J 6 bases, with 9 bases left between them. The CDR3 has 12 residues. CDR1 is LGHDT, CDR2 YNNKEL, per germline (reference sequence).

In this sample, this clonotype turned up a few times. The rearrangement uses TRBV14 and TRBJ2-3; D possibly corresponds to TRBD2 (8 bases). Germline V lookup: CDR1 SGHDN, CDR2 FVKESK. Trimming took 3 bases from V and 6 from J, leaving 19 bases between them. The CDR3 contains 16 residues. CDR3 nucleotide sequence: TGTGCCAGCAGCCATCAACCAGGGGGGACTAGGGATACGCAGTATTTT. Its protein product is CASSHQPGGTRDTQYF.

In its sample, this clonotype was seen a few times. This chain links TRBV6-4 with TRBJ2-3; D is unclear. V gave up 0 bases and J gave up 2 bases, with 9 bases separating them. The V gene's germline CDR1 is MRHNA and CDR2 SNTAGT. The CDR3 is 15 residues long. CDR3 bases: TGTGCCAGCAGTGACTCGGCAGCGTCCACAGATACGCAGTATTTT. This translates into CASSDSAASTDTQYF.

This clonotype was counted between two and nine times. The rearrangement uses TRBV20-1 and TRBJ2-1; tentatively, D is TRBD2 (6 bases). Trimming removed 6 bases from V and 0 bases from J, with 12 bases in between. The CDR3 is made up of 14 amino acids. Germline lookup yields CDR1 DFQATT and CDR2 SNEGSKA (reference sequence). Here the CDR3 reads CSAKAGHSYNEQFF. The CDR3 bases are TGCAGTGCAAAGGCGGGGCACTCCTACAATGAGCAGTTCTTC.

This CDR3 reads CASTPSGVYNEQFF. As DNA, the CDR3 is TGTGCCAGTACCCCTAGCGGGGTATACAATGAGCAGTTCTTC. V is TRBV19 and J is TRBJ2-1; 9 bases are a match to TRBD2. Germline CDR1 and CDR2: LNHDA and SQIVND (reference sequence). The J segment lost 4 bases and the V segment lost 7 bases, leaving 5 bases of the junction unmatched. The CDR3 totals 14 residues.

This clonotype was seen a few times. V gene TRBV7-2 combines with J gene TRBJ2-7; D might be TRBD2 (5 bases). Germline V lookup: CDR1 SGHTA, CDR2 FQGNSA. V lost 4 bases to trimming and J lost 4 bases, with 11 bases between them. The CDR3 sequence is 13 residues long. The CDR3 nucleotides are TGTGCCAGCAGCTACGTTAGCGATTACGAGCAGTACTTC. Translating it yields CASSYVSDYEQYF.

This clonotype came up a few times. This chain connects TRBV24-1 to TRBJ2-1, with TRBD1 matching 7 bases. V dropped 4 bases and J dropped 12; count of bases not matched to a gene: 8. This CDR3 is 13 amino acids long. The germline V gene has CDR1 KGHDR and CDR2 SFDVKD. In DNA form, the CDR3 reads TGTGCCACCAGTGAGGTGGGACAGTACGGGCAGTTCTTC. This encodes CATSEVGQYGQFF.

The J gene is TRBJ1-2, the V gene TRBV29-1, with D perhaps matching TRBD1 (6 bases). The V gene's germline CDR1 is SQVTM and CDR2 ANQGSEA. The CDR3 loop spans 15 amino acids. The ends were cut back, 0 bases at V and 6 bases at J, with 17 bases in the middle. CDR3 amino acids: CSVEDWGGAKDGYTF. CDR3 nucleotide sequence: TGCAGCGTTGAAGATTGGGGGGGGGCGAAGGATGGCTACACCTTC. The full variable domain, rest sourced from reference TRBV29-1 and TRBJ1-2, is SAVISQKPSRDICQRGTSLTIQCQVDSQVTMMFWYRQQPGQSLTLIATANQGSEATYESGFVIDKFPISRPNLTFSTLTVSNMSPEDSSIYLCSVEDWGGAKDGYTFGSGTRLTVV.

The rearrangement uses TRBV12-3 or TRBV12-4 and TRBJ1-2; no firm D call. V was clipped by 5 bases and J by 9 bases, with 19 bases between them. There are 14 residues in the CDR3. CDR3 amino acids: CASSPNPSGHSYTF. The CDR3 DNA reads as TGTGCCAGCAGTCCAAACCCATCCGGGCATAGCTACACCTTC.

The gene calls are TRBV19 and TRBJ1-5; the D is unclear. V was trimmed by 3 bases and J by 0 bases, leaving 9 bases between them. This CDR3 is built from 15 residues. CDR1 and CDR2 (germline): LNHDA, SQIVND (reference sequence). CDR3 in DNA: TGTGCCAGTAGTATCACATTGTATAGCAATCAGCCCCAGCATTTT. Encoded protein: CASSITLYSNQPQHF.

This clonotype came up a few times. The chain links TRBV2 to TRBJ1-4; unclear D gene. V was clipped by 6 bases and J by 8 bases, with 13 bases between them. The germline gives CDR1 SNHLY, CDR2 FYNNEI. This CDR3 has 13 amino acids. The CDR3 sequence is CASRGSLNEKLFF. CDR3 nucleotides: TGTGCCAGCAGGGGAAGCTTAAACGAAAAACTGTTTTTT. Using reference TRBV2 and TRBJ1-4 for the parts outside the CDR3, the full variable domain is EPEVTQTPSHQVTQMGQEVILRCVPISNHLYFYWYRQILGQKVEFLVSFYNNEISEKSEIFDDQFSVERPDGSNFTLKIRSTKLEDSAMYFCASRGSLNEKLFFGSGTQLSVL.

This clonotype was detected only a few times. This rearrangement joins TRBV29-1 to TRBJ2-3; 8 positions match TRBD1. Germline CDR1 is SQVTM and CDR2 is ANQGSEA. Losses at the gene ends were 3 bases for V and 3 bases for J; bases not matched to a gene: 8. The length of the CDR3 is 15 residues. The CDR3 sequence: CSVDGRGLGTDTQYF. The DNA of the CDR3 is TGCAGCGTTGACGGCAGGGGGCTTGGGACAGATACGCAGTATTTT.

The V gene is TRBV20-1, the J gene TRBJ2-3; D not resolved. Germline assignment: CDR1 DFQATT and CDR2 SNEGSKA (reference sequence). The V and J ends lost 1 base and 0 bases respectively, with 5 bases between them. The CDR3 spans 13 residues. CDR3 nucleotide sequence: TGCAGTGCTAGAGGGGATAGCACAGATACGCAGTATTTT. As protein: CSARGDSTDTQYF.

The chain recombines TRBV20-1 with TRBJ2-3, with D possibly matching TRBD2 (7 bases). The CDR3 runs to 13 residues. With 4 bases removed from V and 6 bases from J, the gap between germline ends came to 14 bases. Germline-derived CDR1 and CDR2 are DFQATT and SNEGSKA (reference sequence). The CDR3: CSAKGGGKDTQYF. Written as DNA, the CDR3 is TGCAGTGCTAAGGGGGGGGGGAAGGATACGCAGTATTTT.

This clonotype was detected a few times. J is TRBJ2-3 and V is TRBV7-8; TRBD2 is a possible D gene (6 bases). This CDR3 has 16 amino acids. Germline V gives CDR1 SGHVS, CDR2 FQNEAQ. The V gene lost 0 bases and the J gene lost 2 bases, with 12 bases spanning the gap. CDR3 sequence (DNA): TGTGCCAGCAGCTTAGCGCTTAGCGGTCTCACAGATACGCAGTATTTT. As protein: CASSLALSGLTDTQYF. The variable domain in full, with the rest retrieved from reference TRBV7-8 and TRBJ2-3, is GAGVSQSPRYKVAKRGQDVALRCDPISGHVSLFWYQQALGQGPEFLTYFQNEAQLDKSGLPSDRFFAERPEGSVSTLKIQRTQQEDSAVYLCASSLALSGLTDTQYFGPGTRLTVL.

In its sample, this clonotype was seen a few times. The chain joins TRBV12-3 or TRBV12-4 to TRBJ2-5; 8 bases map to TRBD1. V lost 3 bases to trimming and J lost 0 bases; unmatched junction nucleotides: 6. The CDR3 sequence is 16 residues long. Written as DNA, the CDR3 is TGTGCCAGCAGTTTTTGGGACAGGCCGAACCAAGAGACCCAGTACTTC. This gives the protein CASSFWDRPNQETQYF.

The chain joins TRBV4-1 to TRBJ2-3; D is possibly TRBD1 (6 bases). V lost 0 bases, J lost 0 bases, and 16 bases lay in between. This CDR3 is built from 18 residues. CDR1 MGHRA and CDR2 YSYEKL come from the germline V gene. CDR3 nucleotide sequence: TGCGCCAGCAGCCAAGAAGGGGGTGGGAAGGTGAGCACAGATACGCAGTATTTT. Translating it yields CASSQEGGGKVSTDTQYF.

The V call is TRBV20-1, the J call TRBJ1-2, with D perhaps TRBD1 (6 bases). This CDR3 spans 14 amino acids. The V gene lost 5 bases and the J gene lost 2 bases, with 15 bases spanning the gap. Germline V gives CDR1 DFQATT, CDR2 SNEGSKA (reference sequence). DNA for the CDR3: TGCAGTGCTGAACAGGGTGGGGGGAACTATGGCTACACCTTC. Its translation: CSAEQGGGNYGYTF.